A single T cell receptor (beta chain) is shown here with its context. The antigen remains undetermined. Expressed TCRB transcripts were sequenced, since all the RNA that had been isolated was reverse transcribed. This table comes from immunoSEQ multiplex PCR, and its TCRdb copy is limited to in-frame clones, with some not included. The sample contains 300,000 or so clones, roughly 14% of which appear only once. Sorted cells reached over 95% purity in every population. This sample is drawn from a study of beta chain features in type 1 diabetes. Study results and caveats: Among all four CD4+ subsets, Type 1 diabetes patients had TCRB CDR3s that were moderately but significantly shorter.

CDR3 size: 14 residues. Germline lookup yields CDR1 SNHLY and CDR2 FYNNEI. V gave up 4 bases and J gave up 3 bases; unmatched junction bases: 4. The sequencing input was naive CD4+ T cells from blood. The source of this sequence is a woman between 18 and 29 years old with type 1 diabetes. The rearrangement uses TRBV2 and TRBJ2-5; 8 bases line up with TRBD1. The CDR3 here is CASSGPGGEETQYF. In nucleotides, the CDR3 is TGTGCCAGCAGTGGGCCAGGGGGCGAAGAGACCCAGTACTTC.